The T cell receptor (beta chain) under discussion was sequenced for a study of a mutant IDH1 vaccine in newly diagnosed glioma. Across the study: In some groups vaccination began 4-6 weeks post-radiotherapy; others received it with temozolomide. Findings of the study overall: Among top peripheral T cell clonotypes, changes seemed unrelated to pseudoprogression.

Time point here: week 5, during vaccination. Doses consisted of 300 ug of mutant IDH1 20-mer peptide each, paired with topical imiquimod. Donors' newly diagnosed IDH1-mutant WHO grade 3 or 4 astrocytomas lacked nuclear ATRX. This clone was picked up a small number of times. Its antigen is as yet unknown. Clones were read by immunoSEQ multiplex PCR, and TCRdb kept only the in-frame ones, dropping some. The table records 70,000 to 90,000 clones, roughly 91% of them present only once. Trimming took 5 bases from V and 1 from J, leaving 26 bases between them. This CDR3 has 19 amino acids. Germline CDR1 and CDR2: MGHRA and YSYEKL.

The source was PBMCs, collected from a glioma patient whose treatment included an IDH1 peptide vaccine. The V and J genes are TRBV4-1 and TRBJ1-1; D might be TRBD1 (6 bases). This TCR came from a woman aged 45 to 65 with glioma. The CDR3 DNA follows: TGCGCCAGCAGCACTCCCTCAGGGGTCCAGGCCAAACCGAACACTGAAGCTTTCTTT. Translation gives CASSTPSGVQAKPNTEAFF.